A single T cell receptor beta chain is shown here with its context. Its antigen is unknown. This sample stems from a study of CD8 T cells in Susac syndrome. Study-wide points: An acknowledgment was made by the study that its TCR sequencing and HLA analysis involved relatively few individuals.

Trimming took 4 bases from V and 7 from J, leaving 11 bases between them. CDR1 MNHEY and CDR2 SMNVEV come from the germline V gene (reference sequence). This CDR3 has 12 residues. CD8+ and CD4+ T cells from blood underwent TCR beta sequencing. Negative isolation was used for CD8+ and CD4+ T cells and FACS enrichment for TEMRA cells. With random hexamers, reverse transcription was performed on about 0.5 to 1 ug of RNA. The CDR3 of TCR beta was amplified by immunoSEQ multiplex PCR across 54 Vbeta and 13 Jbeta. TCRdb analysed the immunoSEQ multiplex PCR reads with MiXCR anew, one entry per CDR3 protein. The sample has 130,000 or so distinct CDR3 sequences, 85% to 95% seen once.

Sequencing was performed on CD4+ T cells from PBMCs. The V gene is TRBV27, the J gene TRBJ2-7; D perhaps matches TRBD1 (6 bases). This receptor was identified in a human donor with multiple sclerosis. In DNA form, the CDR3 reads TGTGCCAGCAGTTCGGTGACAGGAGAGCAGTACTTC. This codes for CASSSVTGEQYF.